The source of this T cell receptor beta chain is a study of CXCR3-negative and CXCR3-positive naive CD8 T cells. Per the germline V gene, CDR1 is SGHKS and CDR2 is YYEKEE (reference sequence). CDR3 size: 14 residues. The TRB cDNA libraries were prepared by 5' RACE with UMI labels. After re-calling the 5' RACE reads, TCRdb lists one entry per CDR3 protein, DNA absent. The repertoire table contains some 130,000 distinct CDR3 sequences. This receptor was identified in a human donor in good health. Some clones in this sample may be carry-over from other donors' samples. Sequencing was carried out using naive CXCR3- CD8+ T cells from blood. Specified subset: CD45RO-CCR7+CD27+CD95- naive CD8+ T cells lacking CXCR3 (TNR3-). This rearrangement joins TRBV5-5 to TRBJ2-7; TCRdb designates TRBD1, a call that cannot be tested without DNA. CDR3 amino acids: CASNYPGQTYEQYF.